Listed here is a single T cell receptor beta chain. Antigen: not known. This entry comes from a study of identifying expanded T cells in peripheral blood. Findings and limits, study-wide: Roughly 1.2 clones differed between technical replicates, versus approximately 17 and 20 over time. Variance in clone template counts between roughly 2-week samples significantly increased with total template count across all healthy donors.

Clones were sequenced by immunoSEQ multiplex PCR, and TCRdb holds only the in-frame ones, with some missing. The sample carries about 130,000 clones, about 86% recorded once. Trimming left V 1 base short and J 0 bases short, with 7 bases between. Germline assignment: CDR1 LGHNT and CDR2 FRNRAP. The CDR3 totals 15 residues. Collection occurred without any documented infections or immune events in donors. The origin of this receptor is a person aged 18-70 years in good health. The specimen sequenced was blood. This chain connects TRBV12-5 to TRBJ1-5; D unresolved. The CDR3 reads CASGLGTGSNQPQHF. Written as DNA, the CDR3 is TGTGCTAGTGGTTTGGGGACGGGTAGCAATCAGCCCCAGCATTTT.